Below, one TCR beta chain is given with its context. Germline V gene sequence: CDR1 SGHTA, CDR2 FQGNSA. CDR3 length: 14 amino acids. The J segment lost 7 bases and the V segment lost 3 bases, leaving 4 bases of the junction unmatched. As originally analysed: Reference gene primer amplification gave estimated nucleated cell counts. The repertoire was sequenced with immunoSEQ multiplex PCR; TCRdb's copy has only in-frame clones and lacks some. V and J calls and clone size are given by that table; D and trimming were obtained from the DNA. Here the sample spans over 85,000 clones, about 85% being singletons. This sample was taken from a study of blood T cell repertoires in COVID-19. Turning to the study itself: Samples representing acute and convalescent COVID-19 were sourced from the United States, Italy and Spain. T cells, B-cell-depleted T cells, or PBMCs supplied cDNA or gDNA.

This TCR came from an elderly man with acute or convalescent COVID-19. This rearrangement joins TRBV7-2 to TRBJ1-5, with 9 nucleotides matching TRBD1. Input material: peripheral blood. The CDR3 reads CASSFRDRVQPQHF. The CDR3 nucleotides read TGTGCCAGCAGCTTCCGGGACAGGGTCCAGCCCCAGCATTTT.